The 23 T cell receptor beta chains listed next were all sequenced from one sample in a study of cytomegalovirus exposure and HLA in healthy donors. 13 Jbeta primers and 60 Vbeta primers were used for the PCR. The table came from immunoSEQ multiplex PCR; TCRdb's copy has only in-frame clones and leaves some out. The sample contains 130,000 or so clones, about 8.5% of which appear only once. Sequences were obtained from PBMCs. The receptors were sampled from a man in his forties or fifties in good health and CMV-seronegative.

In its sample, this clone was seen a few times. In DNA, the CDR3 is TGTGCCAGCAGCCAAGCGACACACCAAGAGACCCAGTACTTC. It translates to CASSQATHQETQYF. The chain recombines TRBV4-2 with TRBJ2-5; no clear D gene. The V and J ends lost 1 base and 0 bases respectively, with 6 bases between them. Germline V gene data show CDR1 as LGHNA and CDR2 as YNFKEQ. The CDR3 runs 14 residues.

This clone was seen a handful of times. The chain couples TRBV13 to TRBJ2-7, with D possibly TRBD2 on 6 matching bases. V was shortened by 4 bases and J by 4 bases, with 8 bases between the two germline ends. The CDR3 runs 12 residues. Germline values: CDR1 PRHDT, CDR2 FYEKMQ (reference sequence). CDR3 residues: CASSYGGYEQYF. CDR3 sequence (DNA): TGTGCCAGCAGCTACGGGGGATACGAGCAGTACTTC.

This clone came up a few times. This sequence joins TRBV5-6 and TRBJ1-4; TRBD1 agrees at 8 bases. The CDR3 spans 15 residues. The germline gives CDR1 SGHDT, CDR2 YYEEEE. Trimming at V came to 0 bases and at J to 7 bases, leaving 5 bases not matched to a gene. The CDR3 region is CASSLAGRGREKLFF. The CDR3 coding sequence is TGTGCCAGCAGCTTGGCCGGCAGGGGGCGTGAAAAACTGTTTTTT. Full variable domain (rest looked up from reference TRBV5-6 and TRBJ1-4): DAGVTQSPTHLIKTRGQQVTLRCSPKSGHDTVSWYQQALGQGPQFIFQYYEEEERQRGNFPDRFSGHQFPNYSSELNVNALLLGDSALYLCASSLAGRGREKLFFGSGTQLSVL.

This clone was seen only a few times. V usage is TRBV14 and J usage is TRBJ2-1, with TRBD1 matching 10 bases. The CDR3 contains 19 residues. The ends lost 2 bases at V and 0 bases at J; junction bases unmatched: 10. The germline gives CDR1 SGHDN, CDR2 FVKESK. The DNA for the CDR3 is TGTGCCAGCAGCCAAAGGAGGGACAGGGGTATCCGCTCCTACAATGAGCAGTTCTTC. Amino acid sequence: CASSQRRDRGIRSYNEQFF.

V is TRBV19 and J is TRBJ2-6; no firm D call. Germline-derived CDR1 and CDR2 are LNHDA and SQIVND (reference sequence). V shed 6 bases and J shed 2 bases, with 20 bases lying between them. The CDR3 has 18 residues. This CDR3 reads CASSHRTRSPPGANVLTF. The CDR3 region has the DNA TGTGCCAGTAGCCACCGAACAAGGAGCCCACCTGGGGCCAACGTCCTGACTTTC.

The V call is TRBV28, the J call TRBJ2-1; 7 positions match TRBD1. V shed 2 bases and J 8 bases; nucleotides not matched to a gene: 6. This CDR3 region has 14 residues. CDR1 and CDR2 from the germline V gene are MDHEN and SYDVKM. The CDR3 spells CASSLQGESYEQFF. In DNA form, the CDR3 reads TGTGCCAGCAGTTTACAGGGGGAAAGCTATGAGCAGTTCTTC. Drawing the rest from reference TRBV28 and TRBJ2-1, the complete variable domain is DVKVTQSSRYLVKRTGEKVFLECVQDMDHENMFWYRQDPGLGLRLIYFSYDVKMKEKGDIPEGYSVSREKKERFSLILESASTNQTSMYLCASSLQGESYEQFFGPGTRLTVL.

V is TRBV13 and J is TRBJ1-1; the D gene is possibly TRBD1 (5 bases). The CDR3 covers 15 residues. V was clipped by 5 bases and J by 1 base, with 14 bases between them. Germline V gene lookup returns CDR1 PRHDT and CDR2 FYEKMQ (reference sequence). The CDR3 DNA sequence: TGTGCCAGCAGCCGGGGGAGGGCCCGGAACACTGAAGCTTTCTTT. Translating gives CASSRGRARNTEAFF.

The rearrangement links TRBV7-9 to TRBJ2-5, with 8 bases identical to TRBD1. Germline CDR1 reads SEHNR; CDR2 reads FQNEAQ (reference sequence). The CDR3 spans 15 residues. After removal of 5 bases from V and 5 bases from J, the junction contained 10 bases not matched to a gene. DNA of the CDR3: TGTGCCAGCAGCCCAGAAACCCGGGACAGGGAGACCCAGTACTTC. Its translation is CASSPETRDRETQYF.

This clone appeared a few times. The rearrangement joins TRBV28 to TRBJ1-2, with a possible D match to TRBD1 (6 bases). In germline, CDR1 is MDHEN, CDR2 SYDVKM. Deletions cut 1 base from V and 7 bases from J, with 13 bases between. The CDR3 contains 14 residues. In nucleotides, the CDR3 is TGTGCCAGCAGTTTATCTGGGGGGGCGTTTGGCTACACCTTC. As protein: CASSLSGGAFGYTF.

This clone was counted a few times. The V call is TRBV29-1, the J call TRBJ2-2; D is perhaps TRBD1 (7 bases). The V end lost 6 bases, the J end lost 7 bases, and 18 bases lay between the germline ends. The CDR3 covers 14 residues. Germline loops: CDR1 SQVTM, CDR2 ANQGSEA. The CDR3 reads CSVIVSGDSGELFF. CDR3 sequence (DNA): TGCAGCGTGATTGTTTCGGGGGACAGCGGGGAGCTGTTTTTT.

The chain joins TRBV2 to TRBJ1-6; 10 bases match TRBD1. V gave up 9 bases and J gave up 8 bases; unmatched junction bases: 7. The CDR3 extends over 14 amino acids. Germline assignment: CDR1 SNHLY and CDR2 FYNNEI. The CDR3 bases are TGTGCCAGACAATCCGGGACAGGGGATTCACCCCTCCACTTT. This codes for CARQSGTGDSPLHF.

In this sample, this clone turned up a few times. V and J are TRBV11-2 and TRBJ2-1, with D tentatively TRBD1 (6 bases). CDR1 is SGHAT and CDR2 is FQNNGV in the germline V gene. The CDR3 contains 13 residues. Trimming took 5 bases from V and 7 from J, leaving 12 bases between them. CDR3 in DNA: TGTGCCAGCAGCCCCAGGGGTGGGAATGAGCAGTTCTTC. Protein sequence: CASSPRGGNEQFF.

This clone came up a few times. The chain has TRBV4-1 and TRBJ2-5; tentatively, D is TRBD1 (5 bases). CDR3 length equals 17 residues. Trimming took off 5 bases at V and 1 base at J, with 20 bases between the two ends. Germline-derived CDR1 and CDR2 are MGHRA and YSYEKL. DNA for the CDR3: TGCGCCAGCAGCGCTAAAGGGCAGGGAAGATCCCAAGAGACCCAGTACTTC. Amino acid sequence: CASSAKGQGRSQETQYF.

This clone was observed a handful of times. The rearrangement joins TRBV5-6 to TRBJ1-6; 8 bases match TRBD1. There are 16 residues in the CDR3. The V gene end was trimmed by 3 bases and the J gene end by 8 bases; junction bases not matched to a gene: 10. Germline V lookup: CDR1 SGHDT, CDR2 YYEEEE. The chain's CDR3 is CASSSLRGPGYSPLHF. CDR3 in DNA: TGTGCCAGCAGCTCCCTCAGGGGGCCCGGGTATTCACCCCTCCACTTT. The variable domain in full, completed from reference TRBV5-6 and TRBJ1-6, reads DAGVTQSPTHLIKTRGQQVTLRCSPKSGHDTVSWYQQALGQGPQFIFQYYEEEERQRGNFPDRFSGHQFPNYSSELNVNALLLGDSALYLCASSSLRGPGYSPLHFGNGTRLTVT.

The rearrangement uses TRBV27 and TRBJ1-1; D not resolved. The CDR3 contains 8 residues. Germline CDR1 and CDR2: MNHEY and SMNVEV (reference sequence). The V end lost 10 bases, the J end lost 7 bases, and 4 bases lay between the germline ends. The CDR3 nucleotides are TGTGCCACCCGTGAAGCTTTCTTT. This gives the protein CATREAFF.

The CDR3 DNA is TGCAGCGTTCGGTTGGGGGAGGCTGAGCAGTTCTTC. It yields the protein CSVRLGEAEQFF. V gene TRBV29-1 combines with J gene TRBJ2-1; possible D gene TRBD2, 6 bases. The CDR3 is made up of 12 amino acids. V dropped 5 bases and J dropped 9 bases, with 14 bases sitting between them. The germline V gene has CDR1 SQVTM and CDR2 ANQGSEA.

This clone was observed a few times. V usage is TRBV2 and J usage is TRBJ1-4; tentative D call: TRBD1 (6 bases). Germline CDR1 is SNHLY and CDR2 is FYNNEI. The V and J ends lost 7 bases and 3 bases respectively, with 9 bases between them. The CDR3 runs 13 residues. The CDR3 protein is CASKTGSNEKLFF. CDR3 in DNA: TGTGCCAGCAAAACAGGGTCTAATGAAAAACTGTTTTTT. The full variable domain, rest sourced from reference TRBV2 and TRBJ1-4, is EPEVTQTPSHQVTQMGQEVILRCVPISNHLYFYWYRQILGQKVEFLVSFYNNEISEKSEIFDDQFSVERPDGSNFTLKIRSTKLEDSAMYFCASKTGSNEKLFFGSGTQLSVL.

CDR3 DNA: TGTGCCAGCAGCTTGGCTAAGTCACAAGAGACCCAGTACTTC. Residues: CASSLAKSQETQYF. The chain couples TRBV5-6 to TRBJ2-5, with D uncertain. V lost 0 bases and J lost 2, with 8 bases in between. The CDR3 consists of 14 residues. Germline V CDR1 and CDR2: SGHDT, YYEEEE.

The sample holds a few counts of this clone. V usage is TRBV2 and J usage is TRBJ2-1; a possible D gene is TRBD1 (5 bases). V was pared by 4 bases and J by 0 bases, with 10 bases between. The CDR3 is 15 amino acids. In germline, CDR1 is SNHLY, CDR2 FYNNEI. In DNA form, the CDR3 reads TGTGCCAGCAGTGTCGCAGGGTTCTCCTACAATGAGCAGTTCTTC. It specifies CASSVAGFSYNEQFF.

This sequence joins TRBV27 and TRBJ1-2; 8 positions agree with TRBD1. Germline lookup yields CDR1 MNHEY and CDR2 SMNVEV (reference sequence). V trimming: 6 bases; J trimming: 7 bases; junction bases outside the gene matches: 7. The CDR3 totals 13 residues. Here the CDR3 DNA reads TGTGCCAGCAGGACAGGGGTGGGGTTTGGCTACACCTTC. It encodes CASRTGVGFGYTF.

The gene calls are TRBV10-3 and TRBJ2-2; weak D call: TRBD2 (6 bases). The germline CDR1 and CDR2 sequences are ENHRY and SYGVKD. This CDR3 has 16 residues. Between the trimmed V and J ends, which lost 5 bases and 2 bases, there was a span of 15 bases. CDR3 region: CAISSYGGLNTGELFF. CDR3 coding DNA: TGTGCCATCAGTTCCTATGGGGGGTTAAACACCGGGGAGCTGTTTTTT.

This clone has more than one count but fewer than ten. The J gene is TRBJ2-1, the V gene TRBV28, with 7 bases identical to TRBD2. The CDR3 covers 19 residues. The ends lost 5 bases at V and 2 bases at J; junction bases unmatched: 18. Germline V CDR1 and CDR2: MDHEN, SYDVKM. CDR3 sequence (DNA): TGTGCCAGCAGTCGCGGCGCTAGCGGTCGCTACCCCACCTACAATGAGCAGTTCTTC. Its protein is CASSRGASGRYPTYNEQFF.

This clone was observed at least ten times. The chain employs TRBV10-3 and TRBJ1-1; TRBD1 is a possible D gene (5 bases). The CDR3 is made up of 15 amino acids. V dropped 0 bases and J dropped 7 bases, with 15 bases sitting between them. CDR1 ENHRY and CDR2 SYGVKD come from the germline V gene. CDR3 amino acids: CAISESGGDEGEAFF. DNA of the CDR3: TGTGCCATCAGTGAGTCGGGGGGTGACGAGGGTGAAGCTTTCTTT.